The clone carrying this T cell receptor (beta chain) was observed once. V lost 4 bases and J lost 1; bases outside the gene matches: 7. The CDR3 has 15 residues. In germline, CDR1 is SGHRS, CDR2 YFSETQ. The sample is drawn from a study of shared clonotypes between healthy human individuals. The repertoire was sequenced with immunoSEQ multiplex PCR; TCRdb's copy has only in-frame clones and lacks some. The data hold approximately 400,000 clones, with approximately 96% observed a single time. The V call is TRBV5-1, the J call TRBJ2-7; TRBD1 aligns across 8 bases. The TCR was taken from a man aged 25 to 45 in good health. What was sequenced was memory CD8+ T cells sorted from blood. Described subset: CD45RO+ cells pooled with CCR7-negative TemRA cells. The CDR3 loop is CASSRQGTASYEQYF. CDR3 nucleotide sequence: TGCGCCAGCAGCCGACAGGGGACTGCATCCTACGAGCAGTACTTC.